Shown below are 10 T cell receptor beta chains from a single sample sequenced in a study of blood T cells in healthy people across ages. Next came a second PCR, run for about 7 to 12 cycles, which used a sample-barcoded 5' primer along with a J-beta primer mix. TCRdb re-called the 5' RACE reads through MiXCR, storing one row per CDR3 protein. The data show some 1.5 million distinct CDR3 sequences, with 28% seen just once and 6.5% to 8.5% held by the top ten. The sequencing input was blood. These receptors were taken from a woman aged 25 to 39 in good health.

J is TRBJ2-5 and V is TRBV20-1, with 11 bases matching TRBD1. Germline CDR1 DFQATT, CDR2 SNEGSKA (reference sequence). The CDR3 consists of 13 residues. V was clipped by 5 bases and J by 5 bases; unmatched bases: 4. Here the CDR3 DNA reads TGCAGTGCTTGGACAGGGGGCGGGGAGACCCAGTACTTC. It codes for CSAWTGGGETQYF.

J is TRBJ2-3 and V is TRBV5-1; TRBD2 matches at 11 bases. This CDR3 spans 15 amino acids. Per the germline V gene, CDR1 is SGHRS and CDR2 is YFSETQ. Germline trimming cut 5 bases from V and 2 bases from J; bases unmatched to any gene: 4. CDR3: CASRRTSGPTDTQYF. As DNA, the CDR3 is TGCGCCAGCAGACGGACTAGCGGGCCCACAGATACGCAGTATTTT.

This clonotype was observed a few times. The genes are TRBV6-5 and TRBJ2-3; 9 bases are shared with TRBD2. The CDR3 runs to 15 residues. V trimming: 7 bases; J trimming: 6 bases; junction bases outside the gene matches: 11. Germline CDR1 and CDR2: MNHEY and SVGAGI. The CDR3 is CASTHYGGGADTQYF. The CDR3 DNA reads TGTGCCAGCACCCACTATGGCGGGGGGGCCGATACGCAGTATTTT.

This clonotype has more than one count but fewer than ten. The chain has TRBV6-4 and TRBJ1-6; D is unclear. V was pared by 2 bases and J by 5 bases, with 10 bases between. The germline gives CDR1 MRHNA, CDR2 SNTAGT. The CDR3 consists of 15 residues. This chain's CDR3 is CASSDKGIDNSPLHF. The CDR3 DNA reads TGTGCCAGCAGTGACAAAGGAATTGATAATTCACCCCTCCACTTT.

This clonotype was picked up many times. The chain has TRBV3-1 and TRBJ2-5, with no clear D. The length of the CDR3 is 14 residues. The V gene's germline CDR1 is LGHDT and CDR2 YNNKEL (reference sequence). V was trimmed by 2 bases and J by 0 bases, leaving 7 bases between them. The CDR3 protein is CASSQRRDQETQYF. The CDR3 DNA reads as TGTGCCAGCAGCCAACGGCGCGACCAAGAGACCCAGTACTTC.

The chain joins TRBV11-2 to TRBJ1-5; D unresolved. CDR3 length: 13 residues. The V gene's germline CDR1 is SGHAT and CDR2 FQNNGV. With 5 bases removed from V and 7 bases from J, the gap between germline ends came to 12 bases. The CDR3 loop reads CASSTWGGQPQHF. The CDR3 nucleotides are TGTGCCAGCAGCACGTGGGGAGGCCAGCCCCAGCATTTT.

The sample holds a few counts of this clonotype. CDR3 in amino acids: CSARSDRSYGYTF. Here the CDR3 DNA reads TGCAGTGCCAGAAGCGACAGGAGTTATGGCTACACCTTC. The V call is TRBV20-1, the J call TRBJ1-2; perhaps TRBD1 as D (6 bases). Germline-derived CDR1 and CDR2 are DFQATT and SNEGSKA (reference sequence). Trimming stripped 6 bases from V and 5 bases from J, with 16 bases between. This CDR3 contains 13 residues.

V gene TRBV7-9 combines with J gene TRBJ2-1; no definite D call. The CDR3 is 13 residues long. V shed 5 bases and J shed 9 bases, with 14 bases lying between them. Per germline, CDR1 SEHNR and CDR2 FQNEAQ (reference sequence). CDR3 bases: TGTGCCAGCAGCATAGGTACGGGCCCTGAGCAGTTCTTC. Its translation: CASSIGTGPEQFF.

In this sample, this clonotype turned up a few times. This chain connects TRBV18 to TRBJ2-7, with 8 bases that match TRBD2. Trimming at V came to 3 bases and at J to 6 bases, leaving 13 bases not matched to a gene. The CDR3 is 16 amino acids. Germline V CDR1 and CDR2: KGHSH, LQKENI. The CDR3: CASSPSTGLVSFEQYF. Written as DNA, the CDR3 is TGTGCCAGCTCACCGTCGACGGGACTAGTATCTTTCGAGCAGTACTTC.

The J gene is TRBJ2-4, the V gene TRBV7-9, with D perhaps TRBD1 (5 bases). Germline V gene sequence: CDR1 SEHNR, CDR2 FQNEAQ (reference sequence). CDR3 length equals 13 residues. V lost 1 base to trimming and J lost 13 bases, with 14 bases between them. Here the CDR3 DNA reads TGTGCCAGCAGCTTAGTGACAGCTGTGGAGCAGTACTTC. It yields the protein CASSLVTAVEQYF.